These 25 T cell receptor beta chains were sequenced from one sample in a study of shared T cell receptors in the human thymus. TCRdb's copy holds only in-frame clones and misses some; the assay was immunoSEQ multiplex PCR. The data hold around 340,000 clones, with over 90% observed a single time. Sequenced: thymocytes. Source of these receptors: a human donor.

This chain connects TRBV6-4 to TRBJ2-2; TRBD2 aligns across 13 bases. Germline V gives CDR1 MRHNA, CDR2 SNTAGT. The V gene end was trimmed by 5 bases and the J gene end by 4 bases; junction bases not matched to a gene: 10. The CDR3 spans 18 residues. CDR3 sequence: CASSSLGTSGALTGELFF. For the CDR3, the DNA is TGTGCCAGCAGTTCCTTGGGGACTAGCGGGGCACTCACCGGGGAGCTGTTTTTT.

The J gene is TRBJ2-7, the V gene TRBV11-2; D not certain. CDR1 is SGHAT and CDR2 is FQNNGV in the germline V gene. V was cut by 1 base and J by 6 bases, with 16 bases left in between. The CDR3 is made up of 15 amino acids. The CDR3 sequence: CASSLGATINSEQYF. The CDR3 nucleotides are TGTGCCAGCAGCTTAGGAGCCACCATCAATTCCGAGCAGTACTTC.

The chain is built from TRBV6-5 and TRBJ1-2; D unresolved. Germline V gives CDR1 MNHEY, CDR2 SVGAGI. V lost 7 bases and J 4 bases, leaving 7 bases between the germline ends. CDR3 length equals 11 residues. The CDR3: CASTTGYGYTF. The CDR3 DNA reads as TGTGCCAGCACAACGGGCTATGGCTACACCTTC.

This chain connects TRBV7-9 to TRBJ2-7, with unresolved D. Germline-derived CDR1 and CDR2 are SEHNR and FQNEAQ (reference sequence). The CDR3 consists of 13 residues. Trimming removed 5 bases from V and 2 bases from J, with 10 bases in between. The CDR3 spells CASSPFFPYEQYF. The CDR3 nucleotides read TGTGCCAGCAGCCCATTCTTTCCCTACGAGCAGTACTTC.

V is TRBV5-4 and J is TRBJ1-1, with D possibly being TRBD1 (6 bases). Germline CDR1 SGHNT, CDR2 YYREEE (reference sequence). CDR3 length equals 15 residues. The germline V and J ends were trimmed by 0 bases and 5 bases, with 14 bases remaining between them. In DNA, the CDR3 is TGTGCCAGCAGCTTGGAGACCAGGGGAGGGACTGAAGCTTTCTTT. Its protein product is CASSLETRGGTEAFF.

The chain couples TRBV4-3 to TRBJ2-7; 8 bases fit TRBD1. The CDR3 spans 14 residues. Germline V gene data show CDR1 as LGHNA and CDR2 as YSLEER. After removal of 5 bases from V and 3 bases from J, the junction contained 6 bases not matched to a gene. The CDR3 protein is CASSFRTGRYEQYF. In DNA, the CDR3 is TGCGCCAGCAGCTTTCGGACAGGGCGCTACGAGCAGTACTTC.

The chain carries TRBV19 and TRBJ2-7, with D unclear. Trimming left V 2 bases short and J 0 bases short, with 20 bases between. The germline V gene encodes CDR1 LNHDA and CDR2 SQIVND (reference sequence). This CDR3 region has 18 residues. The CDR3 loop is CASSIKQTAYKSSYEQYF. Written as DNA, the CDR3 is TGTGCCAGTAGTATAAAACAGACCGCGTACAAGAGCTCCTACGAGCAGTACTTC.

V and J are TRBV4-2 and TRBJ2-7; 7 bases agree with TRBD2. Germline V lookup: CDR1 LGHNA, CDR2 YNFKEQ. Germline trimming cut 1 base from V and 2 bases from J; bases unmatched to any gene: 11. This CDR3 is 17 amino acids long. CDR3 nucleotides: TGTGCCAGCAGCCAAGGGCTTGATCGCGGGAGCGCCTACGAGCAGTACTTC. It yields the protein CASSQGLDRGSAYEQYF.

The V and J genes are TRBV5-1 and TRBJ1-4, with 7 bases aligning to TRBD1. The CDR3 sequence is 15 residues long. With V trimmed by 0 bases and J by 6 bases, 5 bases remained unmatched. The germline V gene has CDR1 SGHRS and CDR2 YFSETQ. CDR3 sequence reads: CASSLAGQRDEKLFF. In nucleotides, the CDR3 is TGCGCCAGCAGCTTGGCGGGACAGCGAGATGAAAAACTGTTTTTT.

The V and J genes are TRBV19 and TRBJ1-4; D gene unclear. This CDR3 has 13 amino acids. Germline CDR1 LNHDA, CDR2 SQIVND (reference sequence). The V and J ends lost 3 bases and 8 bases respectively, with 10 bases between them. DNA for the CDR3: TGTGCCAGTAGTATGGACGCGACCGAAAAACTGTTTTTT. Amino acid sequence: CASSMDATEKLFF. Combining the CDR3 with reference TRBV19 and TRBJ1-4 gives the whole variable domain DGGITQSPKYLFRKEGQNVTLSCEQNLNHDAMYWYRQDPGQGLRLIYYSQIVNDFQKGDIAEGYSVSREKKESFPLTVTSAQKNPTAFYLCASSMDATEKLFFGSGTQLSVL.

This chain uses TRBV30 with TRBJ1-2; tentatively, D is TRBD1 (5 bases). With 6 bases removed from V and 5 bases from J, the gap between germline ends came to 10 bases. In germline, CDR1 is GTSNPN, CDR2 SVGIG (reference sequence). This CDR3 is built from 11 residues. This CDR3 is CACAGGYGYTF. In DNA, the CDR3 is TGTGCCTGCGCCGGGGGATATGGCTACACCTTC. The complete variable domain, with remaining parts taken from reference TRBV30 and TRBJ1-2, reads SQTIHQWPATLVQPVGSPLSLECTVEGTSNPNLYWYRQAAGRGLQLLFYSVGIGQISSEVPQNLSASRPQDRQFILSSKKLLLSDSGFYLCACAGGYGYTFGSGTRLTVV.

The J gene is TRBJ1-5, the V gene TRBV11-2; D not resolved. Trimming stripped 3 bases from V and 4 bases from J, with 19 bases between. The CDR3 runs 17 residues. Germline CDR1 reads SGHAT; CDR2 reads FQNNGV. DNA of the CDR3: TGTGCCAGCAGCTTGACGGCACGCCGTTTGGGGAATCAGCCCCAGCATTTT. Residues: CASSLTARRLGNQPQHF.

The CDR3 loop is CASRKGTGNSPLHF. The CDR3 bases are TGTGCCAGCAGAAAAGGGACAGGGAATTCACCCCTCCACTTT. This chain links TRBV27 with TRBJ1-6, with 9 positions matching TRBD1. The V gene's germline CDR1 is MNHEY and CDR2 SMNVEV (reference sequence). The CDR3 sequence is 14 residues long. V shed 6 bases, J shed 7 bases, and the junction held 4 bases outside the gene matches.

This chain joins TRBV27 and TRBJ2-5; D not certain. The germline V and J ends were trimmed by 7 bases and 4 bases, with 22 bases remaining between them. The germline gives CDR1 MNHEY, CDR2 SMNVEV (reference sequence). The CDR3 contains 16 residues. CDR3 sequence: CASTPGPYVHIETQYF. Written as DNA, the CDR3 is TGTGCCAGCACCCCTGGTCCCTATGTTCATATAGAGACCCAGTACTTC.

The chain combines TRBV7-9 with TRBJ2-1, with 8 positions matching TRBD1. V trimming: 3 bases; J trimming: 1 base; junction bases outside the gene matches: 2. Looked up from germline, CDR1 is SEHNR and CDR2 is FQNEAQ (reference sequence). The length of the CDR3 is 15 residues. CDR3 loop: CASSFRTGSYNEQFF. Written as DNA, the CDR3 is TGTGCCAGCAGCTTCCGGACAGGGTCCTACAATGAGCAGTTCTTC.

This chain uses TRBV7-3 with TRBJ2-3; 10 bases line up with TRBD2. Germline V gives CDR1 SGHTA, CDR2 FQGTGA. The CDR3 has 17 residues. V lost 1 base and J lost 4; bases outside the gene matches: 8. The CDR3 protein is CASSLNPSGSLADTQYF. CDR3 bases: TGTGCCAGCAGCTTAAATCCTAGCGGGAGTTTAGCAGATACGCAGTATTTT.

This chain uses TRBV5-6 with TRBJ2-7; the D gene is possibly TRBD1 (5 bases). Germline V gene data show CDR1 as SGHDT and CDR2 as YYEEEE. V lost 4 bases, J lost 3 bases, and 14 bases lay in between. The CDR3 has 14 amino acids. The CDR3 loop is CASSRPGHLYEQYF. CDR3 in DNA: TGTGCCAGCAGCCGACCTGGACACCTCTACGAGCAGTACTTC.

The gene calls are TRBV7-2 and TRBJ2-1, with 10 bases lining up with TRBD2. Germline CDR1 and CDR2: SGHTA and FQGNSA. V shed 3 bases, J shed 6 bases, and the junction held 8 bases outside the gene matches. This CDR3 has 16 amino acids. The CDR3 DNA follows: TGTGCCAGCAGCTTTCCCCTAGCGGGAGATGGCAATGAGCAGTTCTTC. Protein sequence: CASSFPLAGDGNEQFF.

The gene calls are TRBV11-2 and TRBJ2-1; TRBD2 matches 7 bases. Germline trimming cut 5 bases from V and 7 bases from J; bases unmatched to any gene: 20. The CDR3 covers 18 residues. Germline-derived CDR1 and CDR2 are SGHAT and FQNNGV. CDR3 in DNA: TGTGCCAGCAGCCCATTGTCCGGGGCGGGAGCCCCGGGAAATGAGCAGTTCTTC. Protein sequence: CASSPLSGAGAPGNEQFF.

This chain uses TRBV6-1 with TRBJ2-3, with D hard to call. Looked up from germline, CDR1 is MNHNS and CDR2 is SASEGT. V shed 2 bases and J shed 7 bases, with 22 bases lying between them. The CDR3 has 17 residues. CDR3 in amino acids: CASSESWPYAPTHTQYF. In DNA, the CDR3 is TGTGCCAGCAGTGAATCTTGGCCATATGCTCCCACGCATACGCAGTATTTT.

This sequence joins TRBV2 and TRBJ2-5; 10 positions agree with TRBD2. The CDR3 spans 17 residues. The J segment lost 4 bases and the V segment lost 6 bases, leaving 14 bases of the junction unmatched. CDR1 SNHLY and CDR2 FYNNEI come from the germline V gene. CDR3 DNA: TGTGCCAGCAGATCCTCCGGGACTAGCGCTTCTCGAGAGACCCAGTACTTC. Protein sequence: CASRSSGTSASRETQYF.

The chain recombines TRBV7-2 with TRBJ2-7, with TRBD2 identical over 8 bases. The CDR3 is made up of 15 amino acids. The V gene end was trimmed by 1 base and the J gene end by 2 bases; junction bases not matched to a gene: 4. Germline CDR1 reads SGHTA; CDR2 reads FQGNSA. The CDR3 reads CASSLDSGMTYEQYF. CDR3 DNA sequence: TGTGCCAGCAGCTTAGATAGCGGGATGACCTACGAGCAGTACTTC.

For the CDR3, the DNA is TGTGCCAGCGGGCCTAGCGGGTACTACGAGCAGTACTTC. Its protein product is CASGPSGYYEQYF. This chain links TRBV6-5 with TRBJ2-7; TRBD2 matches at 8 bases. There are 13 residues in the CDR3. Trimming at V came to 8 bases and at J to 3 bases, leaving 6 bases not matched to a gene. The germline CDR1 and CDR2 sequences are MNHEY and SVGAGI.

The rearrangement joins TRBV7-9 to TRBJ2-7, with a possible D match to TRBD2 (6 bases). The CDR3 length is 14 residues. V shed 4 bases and J shed 2 bases, with 12 bases lying between them. Germline V gives CDR1 SEHNR, CDR2 FQNEAQ (reference sequence). For the CDR3, the DNA is TGTGCCAGCAGCTCGGGGGTCACCCCCTACGAGCAGTACTTC. It yields the protein CASSSGVTPYEQYF.

The chain combines TRBV27 with TRBJ2-7; 8 nucleotides line up with TRBD2. Trimming at V came to 4 bases and at J to 5 bases, leaving 4 bases not matched to a gene. CDR1 and CDR2 (germline): MNHEY, SMNVEV (reference sequence). The CDR3 spans 13 residues. The CDR3 reads CASSSGLVDEQYF. The CDR3 DNA reads as TGTGCCAGCAGTTCGGGACTAGTAGACGAGCAGTACTTC.